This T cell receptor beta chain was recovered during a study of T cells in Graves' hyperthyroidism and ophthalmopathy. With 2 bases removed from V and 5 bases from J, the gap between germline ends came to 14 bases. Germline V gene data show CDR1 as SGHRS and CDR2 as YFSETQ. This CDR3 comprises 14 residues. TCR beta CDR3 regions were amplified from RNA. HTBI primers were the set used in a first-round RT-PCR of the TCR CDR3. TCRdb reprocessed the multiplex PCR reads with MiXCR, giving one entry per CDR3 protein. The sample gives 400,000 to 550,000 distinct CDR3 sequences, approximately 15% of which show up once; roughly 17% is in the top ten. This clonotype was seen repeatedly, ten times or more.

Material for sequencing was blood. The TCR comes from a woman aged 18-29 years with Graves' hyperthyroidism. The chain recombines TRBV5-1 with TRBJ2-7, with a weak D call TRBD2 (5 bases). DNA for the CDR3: TGCGCCAGCAGCTTTGGAAGACTAACCAACGAGCAGTACTTC. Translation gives CASSFGRLTNEQYF.